This paragraph reports one TCR beta chain. Its antigen is undetermined. The sample belongs to a study of cytomegalovirus exposure and HLA in healthy donors. General observations from the study: Apparent HLA restriction characterized most CMV-associated TCR beta chains in a later analysis. Cytomegalovirus status was reportedly diagnosed by the classifier with high sensitivity and specificity. Previously analyzed data showed that most TCR beta V segments were productive at a frequency of about 87% or about 30%. When the data were analyzed later, several of the most significant clusters appeared to be linked to common viral pathogens.

This PCR relied on a set of 60 Vbeta primers and 13 Jbeta primers. Using immunoSEQ multiplex PCR, the repertoire was profiled, and TCRdb retains in-frame clones only, with some absent. The table records fewer than 140,000 clones, roughly 82% of them present only once. The germline V gene encodes CDR1 LNHDA and CDR2 SQIVND (reference sequence). CDR3 length: 13 amino acids. The germline V and J ends were trimmed by 5 bases and 3 bases, with 11 bases remaining between them. The chain carries TRBV19 and TRBJ2-7, with D tentatively TRBD1 (6 bases). This clonotype was sampled from a male donor in good health and CMV-seropositive. The sample comprised PBMCs. CDR3 amino acids: CASSGQGSYEQYF. CDR3 sequence (DNA): TGTGCCAGTAGTGGCCAGGGGAGCTACGAGCAGTACTTC.